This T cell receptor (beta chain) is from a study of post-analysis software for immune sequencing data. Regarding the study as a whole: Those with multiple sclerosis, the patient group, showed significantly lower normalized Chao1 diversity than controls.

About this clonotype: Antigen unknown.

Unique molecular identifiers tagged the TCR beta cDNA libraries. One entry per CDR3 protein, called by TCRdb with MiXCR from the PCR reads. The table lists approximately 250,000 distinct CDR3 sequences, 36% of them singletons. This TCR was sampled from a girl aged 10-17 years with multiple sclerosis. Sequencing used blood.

CDR3 in amino acids: CSVLGGGDRSLYGYTF. The CDR3 bases are TGCAGCGTCCTCGGCGGAGGGGACAGGAGTCTCTATGGCTACACCTTC. The V gene is TRBV29-1, the J gene TRBJ1-2; TRBD1 matches 8 bases. CDR1 SQVTM and CDR2 ANQGSEA come from the germline V gene. V lost 6 bases and J lost 4; bases outside the gene matches: 16. CDR3 length equals 16 residues.